A selection of T cell receptor beta chains follows, all from one sample in a study of patients and donors after allogeneic stem cell transplantation. Via MiXCR, TCRdb re-called the RT-PCR reads, giving one row per CDR3 protein. The table includes approximately 140,000 distinct CDR3 sequences, approximately 35% detected once. Sequenced sample: blood, either unsorted or a sorted T cell fraction (not recorded which). These receptors originate from a human donor who was either an allogeneic HSCT recipient or a stem cell or donor lymphocyte infusion donor (not recorded which). It is not recorded whose cells these are; they may come from a transplant donor. Each CDR3 is given with its conserved first and last residue. Fields, in order: CDR3 DNA, CDR3 protein, J gene, V gene, clone size, D gene. The D gene is left open where the match is weak. Only part of the rows carry a size: once, few, many, or a class if the clone is expanded.

CDR3 DNA: TGTGCCAGCAGTGCCGGGCCCATGAACACTGAAGCTTTCTTT
CDR3 protein: CASSAGPMNTEAFF
J gene: TRBJ1-1
V gene: TRBV25-1
clone size: few
D gene: NA

CDR3 DNA: TGTGCCACTGAGAGAACAGGCAATTCACCCCTCCACTTT
CDR3 protein: CATERTGNSPLHF
J gene: TRBJ1-6
V gene: TRBV2
clone size: NA
D gene: NA

CDR3 DNA: TGTGCCAGCAGCGTAGAGGTGGAGGGATACGAGCAGTACTTC
CDR3 protein: CASSVEVEGYEQYF
J gene: TRBJ2-7
V gene: TRBV9
clone size: NA
D gene: NA

CDR3 DNA: TGTGCCAGCAGTGAGCCAGGGATCGCTTTCTTT
CDR3 protein: CASSEPGIAFF
J gene: TRBJ1-1
V gene: TRBV2
clone size: NA
D gene: NA

CDR3 DNA: TGTGCCAGCAGCTTAACGGGACAGGGGGCCGGGGAGCTGTTTTTT
CDR3 protein: CASSLTGQGAGELFF
J gene: TRBJ2-2
V gene: TRBV7-8
clone size: NA
D gene: TRBD1

CDR3 DNA: TGTGCCAGCAGTTACGCCGGGACAGGGATCAATGAGCAGTTCTTC
CDR3 protein: CASSYAGTGINEQFF
J gene: TRBJ2-1
V gene: TRBV6-5
clone size: few
D gene: TRBD1

CDR3 DNA: TGCAGCGCAACCACAGGGGGGATAGGCACTGAAGCTTTCTTT
CDR3 protein: CSATTGGIGTEAFF
J gene: TRBJ1-1
V gene: TRBV29-1
clone size: NA
D gene: TRBD1

CDR3 DNA: TGTGCCAGCAGTTTCGCCTGGAACAATGAGCAGTTCTTC
CDR3 protein: CASSFAWNNEQFF
J gene: TRBJ2-1
V gene: TRBV12-3/TRBV12-4
clone size: NA
D gene: NA

CDR3 DNA: TGTGCCAGCAGCGCGTGGACAGGTTCAAATGAAAAACTGTTTTTT
CDR3 protein: CASSAWTGSNEKLFF
J gene: TRBJ1-4
V gene: TRBV2
clone size: few
D gene: TRBD1

CDR3 DNA: TGCAGTGCTAGAGACAGGGGAAGATCCTACGAGCAGTACTTC
CDR3 protein: CSARDRGRSYEQYF
J gene: TRBJ2-7
V gene: TRBV20-1
clone size: NA
D gene: NA

CDR3 DNA: TGTGCCAGCAGCTTATGGGATCTTGACAATGAGCAGTTCTTC
CDR3 protein: CASSLWDLDNEQFF
J gene: TRBJ2-1
V gene: TRBV11-2
clone size: once
D gene: NA

CDR3 DNA: TGTGCCAGCACCCCCCCGGGCGGCGCGAAACTGTTTTTT
CDR3 protein: CASTPPGGAKLFF
J gene: TRBJ1-4
V gene: TRBV12-3/TRBV12-4
clone size: few
D gene: NA

CDR3 DNA: TGTGCCAGCAGTCGCCACCAGGGACAGTTTAGCACAGATACGCAGTATTTT
CDR3 protein: CASSRHQGQFSTDTQYF
J gene: TRBJ2-3
V gene: TRBV12-3/TRBV12-4
clone size: NA
D gene: TRBD1

CDR3 DNA: TGCAGCTCTCGGACAGAGGACACTGAAGCTTTCTTT
CDR3 protein: CSSRTEDTEAFF
J gene: TRBJ1-1
V gene: TRBV29-1
clone size: many
D gene: NA

CDR3 DNA: TGTGCCAGCAGTTACTCGCCCCAGTACTTC
CDR3 protein: CASSYSPQYF
J gene: TRBJ2-5
V gene: TRBV6-5
clone size: few
D gene: NA

CDR3 DNA: TGCAGTGCTAGCCCCAGGGGGGTGGGGATCGATGGCTACACCTTC
CDR3 protein: CSASPRGVGIDGYTF
J gene: TRBJ1-2
V gene: TRBV20-1
clone size: NA
D gene: TRBD1

CDR3 DNA: TGTGCCAGCAGTTACGCCAAGTGGGGGAAAGGATCACCCCTCCACTTT
CDR3 protein: CASSYAKWGKGSPLHF
J gene: TRBJ1-6
V gene: TRBV6-6
clone size: once
D gene: NA

CDR3 DNA: TGTGCCAGCAGCTCAGGCGACAGCTTCCCTTCACCCCTCCACTTT
CDR3 protein: CASSSGDSFPSPLHF
J gene: TRBJ1-6
V gene: TRBV7-8
clone size: NA
D gene: NA

CDR3 DNA: TGTGCCAGCAGTTTAGAGGCGAATCAGCCCCAGCATTTT
CDR3 protein: CASSLEANQPQHF
J gene: TRBJ1-5
V gene: TRBV12-3/TRBV12-4
clone size: few
D gene: NA

CDR3 DNA: TGTGCCAGCAGGGCCCGGACTAGATCTTACGAGCAGTACTTC
CDR3 protein: CASRARTRSYEQYF
J gene: TRBJ2-7
V gene: TRBV28
clone size: NA
D gene: TRBD2

CDR3 DNA: TGTGCCAGCAGTCTAGCGCCTAGCTACAATGAGCAGTTCTTC
CDR3 protein: CASSLAPSYNEQFF
J gene: TRBJ2-1
V gene: TRBV6-2/TRBV6-3
clone size: NA
D gene: NA

CDR3 DNA: TGTGCCAGCAGTTTGCGAGGGGGCGATGGCTACACCTTC
CDR3 protein: CASSLRGGDGYTF
J gene: TRBJ1-2
V gene: TRBV12-3/TRBV12-4
clone size: few
D gene: TRBD1

CDR3 DNA: TGTGCCAGCAGTTCCTGGGAGTGGGGGGGCAATCAGCCCCAGCATTTT
CDR3 protein: CASSSWEWGGNQPQHF
J gene: TRBJ1-5
V gene: TRBV12-3/TRBV12-4
clone size: few
D gene: NA

CDR3 DNA: TGCAGTGCTAGAACTTGGGTAGGTTTTAATCAGCCCCAGCATTTT
CDR3 protein: CSARTWVGFNQPQHF
J gene: TRBJ1-5
V gene: TRBV20-1
clone size: few
D gene: NA

CDR3 DNA: TGTGCCAGCAGTCTGGTAGGGAGCTCCTACAATGAGCAGTTCTTC
CDR3 protein: CASSLVGSSYNEQFF
J gene: TRBJ2-1
V gene: TRBV25-1
clone size: NA
D gene: NA

CDR3 DNA: TGTGCCAGCAGCTTAGTCCTACTAGCGGTTAGCACAGATACGCAGTATTTT
CDR3 protein: CASSLVLLAVSTDTQYF
J gene: TRBJ2-3
V gene: TRBV7-2
clone size: NA
D gene: TRBD2

CDR3 DNA: TGTGCCAGCAGTTATCAAGGGGGGGGAAATGAAAAACTGTTTTTT
CDR3 protein: CASSYQGGGNEKLFF
J gene: TRBJ1-4
V gene: TRBV6-6
clone size: few
D gene: NA

CDR3 DNA: TGCAGTGCTTGCGGCACAGGGGGCTATGGCTACACCTTC
CDR3 protein: CSACGTGGYGYTF
J gene: TRBJ1-2
V gene: TRBV20-1
clone size: NA
D gene: TRBD1

CDR3 DNA: TGCGCCAGCAGCCAAGTCTATGGCGGGGGGGCCGCAGATACGCAGTATTTT
CDR3 protein: CASSQVYGGGAADTQYF
J gene: TRBJ2-3
V gene: TRBV4-1
clone size: NA
D gene: TRBD2

CDR3 DNA: TGTGCCAGCAGCTTAAGCGGGGGAGGGCAGTATTTT
CDR3 protein: CASSLSGGGQYF
J gene: TRBJ2-3
V gene: TRBV7-3
clone size: NA
D gene: TRBD2

CDR3 DNA: TGTGCCAGCAGCCCCAACTCAAAGGGACTTCGGGAGACCCAGTACTTC
CDR3 protein: CASSPNSKGLRETQYF
J gene: TRBJ2-5
V gene: TRBV6-5
clone size: NA
D gene: NA

CDR3 DNA: TGTGCCAGCAGTTTTAGGCCAGATGGTCAGCCCCAGCATTTT
CDR3 protein: CASSFRPDGQPQHF
J gene: TRBJ1-5
V gene: TRBV12-3/TRBV12-4
clone size: NA
D gene: NA

CDR3 DNA: TGCAGTGCTAGACTCCTGAGGGTGCTGGCCACTGAAGCTTTCTTT
CDR3 protein: CSARLLRVLATEAFF
J gene: TRBJ1-1
V gene: TRBV20-1
clone size: few
D gene: NA

CDR3 DNA: TGTGCCAGCAGCTCCCCAGCGGGGGTTACAGATACGCAGTATTTT
CDR3 protein: CASSSPAGVTDTQYF
J gene: TRBJ2-3
V gene: TRBV7-2
clone size: many
D gene: TRBD2

CDR3 DNA: TGCGCCAGCAGCCAATCACCACAGGGGCCGTACAATGAGCAGTTCTTC
CDR3 protein: CASSQSPQGPYNEQFF
J gene: TRBJ2-1
V gene: TRBV4-3
clone size: NA
D gene: TRBD1

CDR3 DNA: TGTGCCAGCAGCCCGGCGGGACAGAGGGAGGCTTTCTTT
CDR3 protein: CASSPAGQREAFF
J gene: TRBJ1-1
V gene: TRBV9
clone size: few
D gene: TRBD1

CDR3 DNA: TGCAGTGCAAAACAGGGGCTCGAGCAGCCCCAGCATTTT
CDR3 protein: CSAKQGLEQPQHF
J gene: TRBJ1-5
V gene: TRBV20-1
clone size: few
D gene: TRBD1

CDR3 DNA: TGTGCCAGCCAGGGGTCTAACTATGGCTACACCTTC
CDR3 protein: CASQGSNYGYTF
J gene: TRBJ1-2
V gene: TRBV12-3/TRBV12-4
clone size: many
D gene: NA

CDR3 DNA: TGTGCCAGCAGCATAACTAGCGAAGAGACCCAGTACTTC
CDR3 protein: CASSITSEETQYF
J gene: TRBJ2-5
V gene: TRBV12-3/TRBV12-4
clone size: few
D gene: TRBD2

CDR3 DNA: TGCAGTGCTATTCACACCCCGTACAATGAGCAGTTCTTC
CDR3 protein: CSAIHTPYNEQFF
J gene: TRBJ2-1
V gene: TRBV20-1
clone size: once
D gene: NA

CDR3 DNA: TGCAGTGCCAGCCTGATAGCCAAAAACATTCAGTACTTC
CDR3 protein: CSASLIAKNIQYF
J gene: TRBJ2-4
V gene: TRBV20-1
clone size: few
D gene: NA

CDR3 DNA: TGTGCCAGCAGTTTAGTTTACAGGGGGCGTTGGAACATTCAGTACTTC
CDR3 protein: CASSLVYRGRWNIQYF
J gene: TRBJ2-4
V gene: TRBV12-3/TRBV12-4
clone size: NA
D gene: TRBD1

CDR3 DNA: TGCAGTGCTAGAGATGACAGAGTCTATGGCTACACCTTC
CDR3 protein: CSARDDRVYGYTF
J gene: TRBJ1-2
V gene: TRBV20-1
clone size: few
D gene: NA

CDR3 DNA: TGTGCCAGCAGCTTACAGGTCCCTAGCACAGATACGCAGTATTTT
CDR3 protein: CASSLQVPSTDTQYF
J gene: TRBJ2-3
V gene: TRBV7-2
clone size: NA
D gene: NA

CDR3 DNA: TGTGCCACCAGCAGTGCGGCATCCTACGAGCAGTACTTC
CDR3 protein: CATSSAASYEQYF
J gene: TRBJ2-7
V gene: TRBV15
clone size: NA
D gene: NA

CDR3 DNA: TGTGCCAGCACCTCGGGGGCAGGGGGCAATGAAAAACTGTTTTTT
CDR3 protein: CASTSGAGGNEKLFF
J gene: TRBJ1-4
V gene: TRBV12-3/TRBV12-4
clone size: NA
D gene: TRBD1

CDR3 DNA: TGTGCCTGTTCTGGACAGGGAAGTGGTGAAAAACTGTTTTTT
CDR3 protein: CACSGQGSGEKLFF
J gene: TRBJ1-4
V gene: TRBV30
clone size: NA
D gene: TRBD1

CDR3 DNA: TGTGCCAGCAGTTACCTAGGGTTAGGGAACGAGCAGTACTTC
CDR3 protein: CASSYLGLGNEQYF
J gene: TRBJ2-7
V gene: TRBV6-6
clone size: NA
D gene: NA

CDR3 DNA: TGCAGTGCTAGAGATACGGCCACGGGCCCGAGCACTGAAGCTTTCTTT
CDR3 protein: CSARDTATGPSTEAFF
J gene: TRBJ1-1
V gene: TRBV20-1
clone size: NA
D gene: NA

CDR3 DNA: TGTGCCAGCACTCCCCCAGGGGGTGCTGGAGCTTTCTTT
CDR3 protein: CASTPPGGAGAFF
J gene: TRBJ1-1
V gene: TRBV12-3/TRBV12-4
clone size: NA
D gene: TRBD1

CDR3 DNA: TGTGCCAGCAGTCCTACAGGGGGAGAGACCCAGTACTTC
CDR3 protein: CASSPTGGETQYF
J gene: TRBJ2-5
V gene: TRBV12-3/TRBV12-4
clone size: few
D gene: TRBD1

CDR3 DNA: TGTGCCAGCAGCTCCCGACAGGGGTCCTACGAGCAGTACTTC
CDR3 protein: CASSSRQGSYEQYF
J gene: TRBJ2-7
V gene: TRBV4-2
clone size: many
D gene: TRBD1

CDR3 DNA: TGTGCCAGCTCACCAATGATCTCTGGAAACACCATATATTTT
CDR3 protein: CASSPMISGNTIYF
J gene: TRBJ1-3
V gene: TRBV18
clone size: NA
D gene: NA

CDR3 DNA: TGCGCCAGCAGCCAAGATGAGGAGGTTATCGCTGAAGCTTTCTTT
CDR3 protein: CASSQDEEVIAEAFF
J gene: TRBJ1-1
V gene: TRBV4-1
clone size: NA
D gene: NA

CDR3 DNA: TGCGCCAGCAGCTCCAGGCGGGGGGGCCGCCCCGGGGAGCTGTTTTTT
CDR3 protein: CASSSRRGGRPGELFF
J gene: TRBJ2-2
V gene: TRBV5-1
clone size: NA
D gene: TRBD2

CDR3 DNA: TGTGCCAGCAGCCCTATCTCATACTATGGCTACACCTTC
CDR3 protein: CASSPISYYGYTF
J gene: TRBJ1-2
V gene: TRBV12-3/TRBV12-4
clone size: few
D gene: NA

CDR3 DNA: TGTGCCAGCAACCCCGGGACAGCGTTAAATCAGCCCCAGCATTTT
CDR3 protein: CASNPGTALNQPQHF
J gene: TRBJ1-5
V gene: TRBV12-3/TRBV12-4
clone size: many
D gene: TRBD1